Each of the 15 T cell receptor beta chains below was sequenced from the same sample in a study of T cells after yellow fever vaccination. TCRdb redid the calling of the 5' RACE reads with MiXCR, one entry per CDR3 protein. The sample consists of over 65,000 distinct CDR3 sequences, about 14% of them appearing once. Sequences were derived from CD8+ T cells not binding an NS4B(214-222) dextramer, sorted from PBMCs, sampled roughly 20 days after the first yellow fever vaccination. The origin of the receptors is a man aged 18-30 years who received the YFV17D yellow fever vaccine.

This clonotype was counted between two and nine times. This chain links TRBV7-6 with TRBJ2-1; no definite D call. The CDR3 loop spans 16 amino acids. V lost 4 bases, J lost 2 bases, and 15 bases lay in between. The germline gives CDR1 SGHVS, CDR2 FNYEAQ. The CDR3 spells CASSSLAQETYNEQFF. The CDR3 coding sequence is TGTGCCAGCAGCTCCTTAGCCCAAGAAACCTACAATGAGCAGTTCTTC.

There are a few counts of this clonotype. V and J are TRBV6-6 and TRBJ2-2; no definite D call. From germline, CDR1 is MNHNY and CDR2 SVGAGI (reference sequence). V was clipped by 7 bases and J by 4 bases, with 4 bases between them. CDR3 length equals 11 residues. CDR3 DNA sequence: TGTGCCAGCACCCCCACCGGGGAGCTGTTTTTT. Protein product: CASTPTGELFF.

The chain combines TRBV15 with TRBJ1-5; a weak D match, TRBD1 (5 bases). Per the germline V gene, CDR1 is LNHNV and CDR2 is YYDKDF (reference sequence). CDR3 size: 17 residues. V was trimmed by 0 bases and J by 1 base, leaving 13 bases between them. CDR3 nucleotide sequence: TGTGCCACCAGCAGAGATTTCCCAGGGTACAGCAATCAGCCCCAGCATTTT. Its translation: CATSRDFPGYSNQPQHF. The entire variable domain, with the rest obtained from reference TRBV15 and TRBJ1-5, is as follows: DAMVIQNPRYQVTQFGKPVTLSCSQTLNHNVMYWYQQKSSQAPKLLFHYYDKDFNNEADTPDNFQSRRPNTSFCFLDIRSPGLGDTAMYLCATSRDFPGYSNQPQHFGDGTRLSIL.

The chain recombines TRBV11-1 with TRBJ1-1; D is ambiguous. The V end lost 7 bases, the J end lost 2 bases, and 14 bases lay between the germline ends. This CDR3 region has 14 residues. CDR1 and CDR2 (germline): SGHAT, FQDESV (reference sequence). The CDR3 reads CASTSRTRNTEAFF. The CDR3 region has the DNA TGTGCCAGCACCTCTAGGACGAGAAACACTGAAGCTTTCTTT.

This clonotype was counted between two and nine times. The CDR3 region is CSARHDSNQPQHF. The CDR3 nucleotides are TGCAGTGCTAGACATGATAGCAATCAGCCCCAGCATTTT. The chain recombines TRBV20-1 with TRBJ1-5, with D unresolved. The ends were cut back, 2 bases at V and 0 bases at J, with 5 bases in the middle. CDR1 and CDR2 (germline): DFQATT, SNEGSKA (reference sequence). CDR3 length: 13 residues.

Notes on this clonotype: One end of the junction is discordant with germline, which a read error may explain. J is TRBJ1-1 and V is TRBV4-1; D uncertain. The CDR3 runs to 14 residues. Germline CDR1 and CDR2: MGHRA and YSYEKL. CDR3 sequence reads: CARSPGLGNTEAFF. The CDR3 nucleotides read TGTGCCAGGAGCCCCGGGCTCGGGAACACTGAAGCTTTCTTT.

The chain is built from TRBV12-5 and TRBJ1-1; tentative D call: TRBD1 (6 bases). V shed 7 bases and J shed 5 bases, with 17 bases lying between them. The CDR3 sequence is 14 residues long. The germline V gene encodes CDR1 LGHNT and CDR2 FRNRAP. The CDR3 DNA sequence: TGTGCTAGTGCCCCCGGGGGCTCCGGTACTGAAGCTTTCTTT. Translation gives CASAPGGSGTEAFF. The full variable domain, completed using reference TRBV12-5 and TRBJ1-1, is DARVTQTPRHKVTEMGQEVTMRCQPILGHNTVFWYRQTMMQGLELLAYFRNRAPLDDSGMPKDRFSAEMPDATLATLKIQPSEPRDSAVYFCASAPGGSGTEAFFGQGTRLTVV.

This clonotype was seen just once. This rearrangement joins TRBV7-8 to TRBJ2-2, with 9 positions matching TRBD2. Germline CDR1 SGHVS, CDR2 FQNEAQ. The CDR3 consists of 15 residues. Trimming removed 2 bases from V and 5 bases from J; junction bases left unmatched: 3. The CDR3: CASSLRTSETGELFF. The CDR3 DNA follows: TGTGCCAGCAGCTTAAGGACTAGCGAGACCGGGGAGCTGTTTTTT. The full variable domain, its missing parts supplied by reference TRBV7-8 and TRBJ2-2, is GAGVSQSPRYKVAKRGQDVALRCDPISGHVSLFWYQQALGQGPEFLTYFQNEAQLDKSGLPSDRFFAERPEGSVSTLKIQRTQQEDSAVYLCASSLRTSETGELFFGEGSRLTVL.

The J gene is TRBJ2-5, the V gene TRBV6-1; 7 bases are shared with TRBD1. The V segment lost 5 bases and the J segment 5 bases; nucleotides outside the gene matches: 8. The germline CDR1 and CDR2 sequences are MNHNS and SASEGT. The CDR3 is made up of 14 amino acids. Here the CDR3 reads CASSRQGLTETQYF. The CDR3 DNA follows: TGTGCCAGCAGTAGACAGGGTTTGACGGAGACCCAGTACTTC.

Of note for this clonotype: The germline gene is not matched at one end of the junction; a read error may be the cause. The chain combines TRBV29-1 with TRBJ1-4; D is undetermined. The CDR3 spans 11 residues. Germline lookup yields CDR1 SQVTM and CDR2 ANQGSEA. This CDR3 is CSVGTDEKLFF. CDR3 in DNA: TGCAGCGTGGGAACTGATGAAAAACTGTTTTTT.

The V and J genes are TRBV5-1 and TRBJ2-7, with 10 nucleotides matching TRBD2. V gave up 2 bases and J gave up 4 bases; unmatched junction bases: 6. The CDR3 loop spans 15 amino acids. The germline V gene encodes CDR1 SGHRS and CDR2 YFSETQ. CDR3 residues: CASSLPGLATYEQYV. DNA of the CDR3: TGCGCCAGCAGCTTACCGGGACTAGCGACTTACGAGCAGTACGTC.

This clonotype was detected only a few times. This chain joins TRBV9 and TRBJ2-2; unclear D gene. This CDR3 has 13 residues. With 4 bases removed from V and 3 bases from J, the gap between germline ends came to 7 bases. Germline V lookup: CDR1 SGDLS, CDR2 YYNGEE. CDR3 bases: TGTGCCAGCAGCTTAAGGTACACCGGGGAGCTGTTTTTT. Translating gives CASSLRYTGELFF. The entire variable domain, with the rest obtained from reference TRBV9 and TRBJ2-2, is as follows: DSGVTQTPKHLITATGQRVTLRCSPRSGDLSVYWYQQSLDQGLQFLIQYYNGEERAKGNILERFSAQQFPDLHSELNLSSLELGDSALYFCASSLRYTGELFFGEGSRLTVL.

This clonotype was counted only a few times. This chain connects TRBV11-1 to TRBJ2-1; possible D gene TRBD2, 5 bases. V dropped 4 bases and J dropped 4 bases, with 8 bases sitting between them. Germline V CDR1 and CDR2: SGHAT, FQDESV (reference sequence). The CDR3 is made up of 13 amino acids. This CDR3 is CASSWGAYNEQFF. CDR3 sequence (DNA): TGTGCCAGCAGCTGGGGAGCGTACAATGAGCAGTTCTTC.

The chain is built from TRBV9 and TRBJ2-3; the D is unclear. Per germline, CDR1 SGDLS and CDR2 YYNGEE. This CDR3 region has 12 residues. V dropped 5 bases and J dropped 6 bases, with 10 bases sitting between them. DNA of the CDR3: TGTGCCAGCAGGGATACAGCTGATACGCAGTATTTT. This gives the protein CASRDTADTQYF.

This clonotype was detected a few times. V is TRBV12-3 or TRBV12-4 and J is TRBJ1-1; the match to TRBD1 covers 10 bases. The CDR3 spans 15 residues. Germline trimming cut 6 bases from V and 4 bases from J; bases unmatched to any gene: 8. The CDR3 here is CASSQTGGFFTEAFF. CDR3 DNA sequence: TGTGCCAGCAGCCAGACAGGGGGCTTCTTCACTGAAGCTTTCTTT.